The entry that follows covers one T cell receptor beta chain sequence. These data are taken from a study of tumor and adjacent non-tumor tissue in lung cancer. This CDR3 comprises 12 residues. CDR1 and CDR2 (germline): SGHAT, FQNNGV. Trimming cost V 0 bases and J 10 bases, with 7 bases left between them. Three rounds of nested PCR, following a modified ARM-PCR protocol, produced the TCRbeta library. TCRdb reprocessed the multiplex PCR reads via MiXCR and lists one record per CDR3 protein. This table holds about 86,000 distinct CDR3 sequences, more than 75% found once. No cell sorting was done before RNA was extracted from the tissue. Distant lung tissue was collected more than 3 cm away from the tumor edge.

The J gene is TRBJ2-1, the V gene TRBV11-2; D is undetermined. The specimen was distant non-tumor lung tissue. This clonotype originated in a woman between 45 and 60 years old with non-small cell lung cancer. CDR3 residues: CASSLEAGEQFF. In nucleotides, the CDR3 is TGTGCCAGCAGCTTAGAGGCAGGCGAGCAGTTCTTC.